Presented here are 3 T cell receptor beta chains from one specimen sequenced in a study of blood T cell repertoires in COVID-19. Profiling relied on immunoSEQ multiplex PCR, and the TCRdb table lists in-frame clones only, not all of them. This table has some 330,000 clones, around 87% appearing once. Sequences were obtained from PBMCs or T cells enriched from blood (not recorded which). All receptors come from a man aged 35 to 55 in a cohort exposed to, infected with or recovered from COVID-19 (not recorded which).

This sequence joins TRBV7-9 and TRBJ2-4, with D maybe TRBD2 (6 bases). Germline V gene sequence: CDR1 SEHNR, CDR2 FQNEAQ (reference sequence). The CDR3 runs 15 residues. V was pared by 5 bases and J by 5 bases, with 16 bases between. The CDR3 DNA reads TGTGCCAGCAGCCCCCGGGGTAGCGGACAAAACATTCAGTACTTC. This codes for CASSPRGSGQNIQYF.

The CDR3, as DNA: TGCGCCAGCAGTGAAGGTAGCGGGTACGAGCAGTACTTC. Encoded protein: CASSEGSGYEQYF. This chain joins TRBV10-1 and TRBJ2-7; 7 positions match TRBD2. The CDR3 has 13 residues. The germline CDR1 and CDR2 sequences are WNHNN and SYGVQD (reference sequence). J gave up 4 bases and V 3 bases, and 3 bases lay outside the gene matches.

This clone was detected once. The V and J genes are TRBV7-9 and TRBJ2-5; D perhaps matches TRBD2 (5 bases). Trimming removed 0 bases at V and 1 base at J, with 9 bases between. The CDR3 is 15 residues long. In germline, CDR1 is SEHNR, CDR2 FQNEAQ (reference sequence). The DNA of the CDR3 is TGTGCCAGCAGCTTAGCGATCGGGATCCAAGAGACCCAGTACTTC. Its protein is CASSLAIGIQETQYF.